This T cell receptor beta chain was retrieved from a study of response to subunit inactivated influenza vaccine (dated by TCRdb to the late 2010s). Some background on the complete study: Deep quantitative T cell receptor repertoire profiling was used in the study to track responses to a trivalent subunit inactivated influenza vaccine.

In this sample, this clonotype turned up many times. Its specific antigen is unknown. No base qualities exist here, and no much larger clone lies one base off it. Study-level results and caveats: It was suggested by the authors that each seasonal influenza vaccination may recruit only a limited number of new T cells.

V loses 2 bases, J loses 3 bases, and the germline ends lie 8 bases apart. Counted from cysteine to phenylalanine, this CDR3 has 13 amino acids. The read is trimmed to its CDR3 DNA, 39 bases read in frame from base 1. The germline V gene gives CDR1 as MGHRA and CDR2 as YSYEKL. Read against the paper, the sample's time point label means: approximately 40 days after influenza vaccine administration. Library preparation used RT-PCR. Instrument used: Illumina HiSeq 2500. TCRdb trimmed public reads at Q25 via fastp, called clones via MiXCR and kept in-frame beta chains. Rows with one shared CDR3 protein collapse into an entry with the most common genes and DNA. The sample contains 450,000 to 500,000 distinct CDR3 sequences, about a tenth of them found a single time. Less than 15% of the sample goes to the ten largest clones.

The specimen was PBMCs from blood, collected about 40 days after vaccination. The chain is assembled from TRBV4-1 and TRBJ2-7, with no confidently assigned D gene. The receptor's source is a man between 50 and 59 years old who received an inactivated influenza vaccine. Donor details come from another sample of the same person, matched by shared clones. At the DNA level, the sequence is TGCGCCAGCAGCCAATGGGAAGGCTACGAGCAGTACTTC. Its translation reads: CASSQWEGYEQYF.